The rows below give T cell receptor beta chains drawn from one sample of a study of blood T cell repertoires in COVID-19. The table came from immunoSEQ multiplex PCR; TCRdb's copy has only in-frame clones and leaves some out. There are some 51,000 clones in the sample; 70% to 90% occur only once, and about 8.8% lies in the top ten. The sequencing sample was made of peripheral blood. The receptors shown here come from a man aged 50 or older with active COVID-19. Both conserved end residues are trimmed from each CDR3.

V,CDR3
TRBV18,ASSPPTAYEQY
TRBV6-6,ASIDTTYEQY
TRBV7-9,ASSSPGQASSYEQY
TRBV12-5,ASGLSTENTEAF
TRBV24-1,ATRAGGGPGELF
TRBV28,ASRPHMNTEAF
TRBV5-1,ASSLAGLVNQPQH
TRBV19,ATRTGADDEQY
TRBV27,ASRTVSGANVLT
TRBV5-5,ASSSPTRELGRQY
TRBV15,ATSREGLAGLGADTQY
TRBV6-6,ASSYGQATDTQY
TRBV28,ASTDLGTLNSNEQF